In its sample, the clone carrying this T cell receptor beta chain was seen once. Its antigen is unknown. Data came from immunoSEQ multiplex PCR; TCRdb stores just in-frame clones and leaves some out. This table has some 150,000 clones, approximately 87% appearing once. This sample was included in a study of radiation and T cells in renal cell carcinoma. Overall study findings and caveats: From baseline, blood top tumor clonotypes peaked at 2 weeks post-radiation.

Time point denoted: baseline pretreatment blood. Treatment here: 15 Gy SBRT to primary tumor, nephrectomy 4 weeks later. The sequencing here drew on blood, taken from a patient whose treatment included radiotherapy and nephrectomy. The origin of this receptor is a woman in her forties or fifties with renal cell carcinoma.

The CDR3 is CASSHGLIGTEAFF. The CDR3 DNA sequence: TGTGCCAGCAGTCACGGACTAATTGGCACTGAAGCTTTCTTT. The chain couples TRBV7-2 to TRBJ1-1; D remains unclear. The CDR3 sequence is 14 residues long. V was clipped by 6 bases and J by 4 bases, with 15 bases between them. Germline loops: CDR1 SGHTA, CDR2 FQGNSA.